This T cell receptor beta chain comes out of a study of blood T cells in healthy people across ages. Primed by a sample-barcoded 5' primer and a J-beta primer mix, a second PCR proceeded for 7 to 11 cycles. TCRdb processed the 5' RACE reads anew with MiXCR; each CDR3 protein has one entry. Here the sample spans fewer than 1,200,000 distinct CDR3 sequences, about 25% being singletons. CDR3 length: 16 residues. The junction had 8 bases not matched to a gene; V was cut back by 2 bases and J by 4 bases. Germline V gene sequence: CDR1 MDHEN, CDR2 SYDVKM. These data were also reused for a study on T cells of mothers and their children.

The sequencing input was blood. The chain joins TRBV28 to TRBJ2-3, with 8 bases that match TRBD1. The TCR originated in a girl aged 2-10 years in good health. The CDR3 spells CASSLVAGGSSDTQYF. The CDR3 coding sequence is TGTGCCAGCAGTTTAGTGGCAGGGGGCTCGTCAGATACGCAGTATTTT. Full variable domain (remainder filled in from reference TRBV28 and TRBJ2-3): DVKVTQSSRYLVKRTGEKVFLECVQDMDHENMFWYRQDPGLGLRLIYFSYDVKMKEKGDIPEGYSVSREKKERFSLILESASTNQTSMYLCASSLVAGGSSDTQYFGPGTRLTVL.